The T cell receptor beta chain described here comes from a study of blood T cell repertoires in COVID-19. Overall study: Collection of acute and convalescent COVID-19 samples took place in the United States, Italy and Spain. T cells, B-cell-depleted T cells, or PBMCs provided the cDNA or gDNA that served as material.

Seattle cases were enrolled at active infection and followed longitudinally. V was cut by 3 bases and J by 7 bases, with 10 bases left in between. The CDR3 has 12 amino acids. Germline lookup yields CDR1 SGHNT and CDR2 YYREEE (reference sequence). As handled by the study authors: Researchers report that nucleated cell counts were estimated from reference gene primer amplification. TCRdb keeps only in-frame clones here, not all; method: immunoSEQ multiplex PCR. That table is the source of V, J and clone size, and D and trimming were worked out from the DNA. Altogether roughly 340,000 clones are present, around 89% being singletons, with the ten largest covering about 3%.

Material: peripheral blood. This chain joins TRBV5-4 and TRBJ1-2; D is uncertain. The source of this sequence is a woman in her twenties or thirties with COVID-19, enrolled during active disease. This CDR3 is CASSSYGVGYTF. CDR3 sequence (DNA): TGTGCCAGCAGCTCCTACGGGGTTGGCTACACCTTC.